This T cell receptor beta chain originates from a study of CD8 T cells in ankylosing spondylitis. Overall study findings and caveats: In ankylosing spondylitis blood, a motif of seven or eight highly homologous TCR beta variants appeared characteristic.

The V end was cut by 5 bases, the J end by 3 bases, with 8 bases between. The length of the CDR3 is 12 residues. Germline V CDR1 and CDR2: SQVTM, ANQGSEA. This clonotype showed up just a few times. Its antigen is as yet unknown. Libraries of TCR beta came from quantitative 5'-RACE with molecular barcodes. Each CDR3 protein gets one entry after TCRdb re-called the 5' RACE reads with MiXCR. Here the sample spans 150,000 to 200,000 distinct CDR3 sequences, about an eighth being singletons. This clonotype was obtained from a female donor with ankylosing spondylitis or in good health (not recorded which). The sequencing input was blood, either unsorted or a sorted T cell fraction (not recorded which). The V and J genes are TRBV29-1 and TRBJ1-5; D ambiguous. The CDR3 DNA follows: TGCAGCGTTCAGTACCCCAATCAGCCCCAGCATTTT. Protein: CSVQYPNQPQHF.